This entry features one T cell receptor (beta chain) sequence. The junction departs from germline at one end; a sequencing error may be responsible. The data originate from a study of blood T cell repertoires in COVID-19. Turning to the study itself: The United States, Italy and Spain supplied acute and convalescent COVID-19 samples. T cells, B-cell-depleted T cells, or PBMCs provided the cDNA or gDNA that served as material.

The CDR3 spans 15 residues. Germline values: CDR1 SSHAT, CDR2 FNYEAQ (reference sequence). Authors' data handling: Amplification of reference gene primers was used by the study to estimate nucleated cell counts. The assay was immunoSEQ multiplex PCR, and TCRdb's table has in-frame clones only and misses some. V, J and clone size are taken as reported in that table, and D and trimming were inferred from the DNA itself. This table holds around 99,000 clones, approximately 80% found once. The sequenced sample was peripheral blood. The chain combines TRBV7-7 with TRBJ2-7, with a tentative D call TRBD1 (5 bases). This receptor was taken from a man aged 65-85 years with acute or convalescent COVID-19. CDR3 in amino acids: CASSLAQGKGYEQYF. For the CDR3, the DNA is TGTGCTAGCAGCTTAGCTCAGGGTAAGGGCTACGAGCAGTACTTC.